The entry that follows covers one T cell receptor beta chain sequence. Antigen specificity is unknown. Method: immunoSEQ multiplex PCR; TCRdb's copy keeps in-frame clones and lacks some. The sample consists of 100,000 to 150,000 clones, around 91% of them appearing once. The sample comes from a study of T cell responses to AZD1222 COVID-19 vaccine. General observations from the study: Reports say nearly half of spike-specific TCRs go after unmutated variant regions. Repertoires were collected only later (after the peak T cell response had occurred).

Trimming shortened V by 6 bases and J by 2 bases, and 17 bases separated the two germline ends. CDR3 length: 16 residues. Germline V CDR1 and CDR2: WNHNN, SYGVQD (reference sequence). The sequence derives from an adult in good health. Material: peripheral blood, obtained on day 0 of MenACWY control vaccination. J is TRBJ2-1 and V is TRBV10-1; TRBD1 or TRBD2 may be the D gene (6 bases each). CDR3 sequence: CASRPIGGLPYNEQFF. The CDR3 nucleotides read TGCGCCAGCAGACCGATCGGGGGCCTCCCCTACAATGAGCAGTTCTTC.